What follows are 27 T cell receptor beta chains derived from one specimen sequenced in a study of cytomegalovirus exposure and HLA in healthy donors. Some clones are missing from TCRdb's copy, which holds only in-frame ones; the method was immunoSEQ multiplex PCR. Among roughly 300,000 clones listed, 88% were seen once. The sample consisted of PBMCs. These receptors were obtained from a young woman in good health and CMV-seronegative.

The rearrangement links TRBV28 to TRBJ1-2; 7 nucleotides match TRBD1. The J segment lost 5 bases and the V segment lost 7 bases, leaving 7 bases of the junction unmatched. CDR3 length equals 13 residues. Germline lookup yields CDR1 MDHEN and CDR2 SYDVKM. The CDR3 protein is CASTPGQIYGYTF. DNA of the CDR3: TGTGCCAGCACCCCGGGACAGATTTATGGCTACACCTTC.

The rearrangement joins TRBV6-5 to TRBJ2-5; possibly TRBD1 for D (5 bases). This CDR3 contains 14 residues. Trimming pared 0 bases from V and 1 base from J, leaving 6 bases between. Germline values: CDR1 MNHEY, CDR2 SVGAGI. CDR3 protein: CASSYSGLQETQYF. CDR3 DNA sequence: TGTGCCAGCAGTTACTCGGGGCTCCAAGAGACCCAGTACTTC.

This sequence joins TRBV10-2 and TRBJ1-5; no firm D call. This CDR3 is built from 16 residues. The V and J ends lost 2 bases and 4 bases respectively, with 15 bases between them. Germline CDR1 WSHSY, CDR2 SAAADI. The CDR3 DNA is TGCGCCAGCAGTGAGATGTGGAGGGTCTGGAATCAGCCCCAGCATTTT. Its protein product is CASSEMWRVWNQPQHF.

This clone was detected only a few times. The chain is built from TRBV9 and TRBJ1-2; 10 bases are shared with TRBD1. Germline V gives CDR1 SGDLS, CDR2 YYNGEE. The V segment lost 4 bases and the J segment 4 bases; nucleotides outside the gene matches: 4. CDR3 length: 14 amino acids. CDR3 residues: CASSLRDRGYGYTF. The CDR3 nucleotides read TGTGCCAGCAGCCTCCGGGACAGGGGCTATGGCTACACCTTC.

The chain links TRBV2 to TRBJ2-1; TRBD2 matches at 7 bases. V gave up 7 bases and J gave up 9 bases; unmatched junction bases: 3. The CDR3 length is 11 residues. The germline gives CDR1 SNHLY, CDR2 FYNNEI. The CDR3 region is CASKTSSEQFF. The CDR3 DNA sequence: TGTGCCAGCAAGACTAGCTCTGAGCAGTTCTTC.

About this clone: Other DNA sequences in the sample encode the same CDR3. The CDR3 is CSARQGLNTEAFF. The DNA for the CDR3 is TGCAGCGCTCGACAGGGGCTTAACACTGAAGCTTTCTTT. The chain uses TRBV29-1 and TRBJ1-1, with TRBD1 matching over 8 bases. The germline gives CDR1 SQVTM, CDR2 ANQGSEA. The CDR3 runs to 13 residues. V trimming: 7 bases; J trimming: 2 bases; junction bases outside the gene matches: 6. Full variable domain (remainder filled in from reference TRBV29-1 and TRBJ1-1): SAVISQKPSRDICQRGTSLTIQCQVDSQVTMMFWYRQQPGQSLTLIATANQGSEATYESGFVIDKFPISRPNLTFSTLTVSNMSPEDSSIYLCSARQGLNTEAFFGQGTRLTVV.

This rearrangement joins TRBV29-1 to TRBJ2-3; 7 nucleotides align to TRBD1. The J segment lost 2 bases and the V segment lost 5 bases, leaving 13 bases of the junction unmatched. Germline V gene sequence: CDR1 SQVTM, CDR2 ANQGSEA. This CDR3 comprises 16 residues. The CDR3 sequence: CSVRNIRGQTTDTQYF. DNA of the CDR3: TGCAGCGTTCGTAACATCCGGGGACAGACCACAGATACGCAGTATTTT.

CDR3: CAWSRGTGVDEQYF. In DNA, the CDR3 is TGTGCCTGGAGTAGGGGGACAGGTGTCGACGAGCAGTACTTC. This chain connects TRBV30 to TRBJ2-7, with 8 bases matching TRBD1. The CDR3 loop spans 14 amino acids. V trimming: 2 bases; J trimming: 5 bases; junction bases outside the gene matches: 8. Germline assignment: CDR1 GTSNPN and CDR2 SVGIG (reference sequence).

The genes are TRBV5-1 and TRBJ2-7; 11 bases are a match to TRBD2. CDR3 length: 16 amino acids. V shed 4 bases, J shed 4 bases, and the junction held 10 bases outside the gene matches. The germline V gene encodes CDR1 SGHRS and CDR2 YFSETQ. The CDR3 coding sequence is TGCGCCAGCAGCGCCCAAACTAGCGGGGGAAAATACGAGCAGTACTTC. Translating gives CASSAQTSGGKYEQYF.

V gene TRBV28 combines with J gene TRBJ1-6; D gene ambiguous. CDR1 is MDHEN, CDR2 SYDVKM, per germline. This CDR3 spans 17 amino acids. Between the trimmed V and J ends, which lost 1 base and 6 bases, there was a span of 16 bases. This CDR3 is CASSLSAFTEGNSPLHF. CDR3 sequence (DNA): TGTGCCAGCAGTTTATCCGCGTTTACCGAGGGTAATTCACCCCTCCACTTT.

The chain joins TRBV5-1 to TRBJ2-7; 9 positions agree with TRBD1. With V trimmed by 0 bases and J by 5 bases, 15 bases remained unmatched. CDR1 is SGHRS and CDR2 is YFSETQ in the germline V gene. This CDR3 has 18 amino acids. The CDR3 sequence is CASSLEPVRDREVNEQYF. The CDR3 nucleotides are TGCGCCAGCAGCTTGGAACCAGTCCGGGACAGGGAGGTTAACGAGCAGTACTTC.

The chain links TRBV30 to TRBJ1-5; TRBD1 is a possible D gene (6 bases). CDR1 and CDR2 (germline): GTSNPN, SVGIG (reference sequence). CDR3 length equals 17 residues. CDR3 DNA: TGTGCTCAAAACCTAGGGGGATCCACGGTATGCAATCAGCCCCAGCATTTT. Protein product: CAQNLGGSTVCNQPQHF.

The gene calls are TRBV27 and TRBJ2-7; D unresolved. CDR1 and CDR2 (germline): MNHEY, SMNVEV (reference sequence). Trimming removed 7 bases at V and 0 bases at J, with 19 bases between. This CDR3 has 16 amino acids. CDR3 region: CASIPSTLTSSYEQYF. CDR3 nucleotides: TGTGCCAGCATCCCATCGACGCTGACAAGCTCCTACGAGCAGTACTTC.

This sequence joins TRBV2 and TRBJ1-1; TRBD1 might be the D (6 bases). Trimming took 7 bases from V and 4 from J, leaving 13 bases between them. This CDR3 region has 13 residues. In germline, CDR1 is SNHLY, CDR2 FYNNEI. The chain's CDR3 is CASKQGLGTEAFF. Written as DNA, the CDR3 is TGTGCCAGCAAGCAGGGGCTTGGCACTGAAGCTTTCTTT.

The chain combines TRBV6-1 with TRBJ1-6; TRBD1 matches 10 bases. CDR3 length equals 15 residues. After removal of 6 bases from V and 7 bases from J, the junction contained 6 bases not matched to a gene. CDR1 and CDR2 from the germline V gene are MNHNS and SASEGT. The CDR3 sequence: CASSLGQGSNSPLHF. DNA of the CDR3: TGTGCCAGCAGCCTGGGACAGGGGTCGAATTCACCCCTCCACTTT.

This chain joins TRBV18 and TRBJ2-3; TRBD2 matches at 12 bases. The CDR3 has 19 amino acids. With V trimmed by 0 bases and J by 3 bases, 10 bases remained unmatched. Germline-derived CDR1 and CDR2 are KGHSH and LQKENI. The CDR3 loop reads CASSPPRLAGEVRTDTQYF. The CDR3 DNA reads TGTGCCAGCTCACCACCTCGACTAGCGGGAGAGGTGAGGACAGATACGCAGTATTTT.

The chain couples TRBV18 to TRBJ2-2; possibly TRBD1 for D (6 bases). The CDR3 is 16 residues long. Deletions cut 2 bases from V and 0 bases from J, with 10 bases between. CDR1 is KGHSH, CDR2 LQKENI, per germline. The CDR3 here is CASSPRRTANTGELFF. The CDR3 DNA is TGTGCCAGCTCACCAAGAAGGACAGCGAACACCGGGGAGCTGTTTTTT.

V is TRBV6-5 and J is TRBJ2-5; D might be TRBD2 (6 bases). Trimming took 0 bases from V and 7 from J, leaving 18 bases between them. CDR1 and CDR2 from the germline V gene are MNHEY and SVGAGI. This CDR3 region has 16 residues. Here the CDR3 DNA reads TGTGCCAGCAGTTACTCGACCCCGGGAGCCGTTCCGACCCAGTACTTC. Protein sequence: CASSYSTPGAVPTQYF.

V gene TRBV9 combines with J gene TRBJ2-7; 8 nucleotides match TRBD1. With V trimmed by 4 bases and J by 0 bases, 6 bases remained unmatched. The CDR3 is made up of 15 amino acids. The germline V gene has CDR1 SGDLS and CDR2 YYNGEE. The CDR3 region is CASSTGQGISYEQYF. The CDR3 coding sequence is TGTGCCAGCAGCACAGGACAGGGTATCTCCTACGAGCAGTACTTC.

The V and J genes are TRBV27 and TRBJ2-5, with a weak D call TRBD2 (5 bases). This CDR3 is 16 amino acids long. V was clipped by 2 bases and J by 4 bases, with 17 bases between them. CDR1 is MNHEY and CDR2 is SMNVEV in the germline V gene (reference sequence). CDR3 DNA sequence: TGTGCCAGCAGTTTAAGCGGATGGCTATCGGCAGAGACCCAGTACTTC. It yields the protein CASSLSGWLSAETQYF.

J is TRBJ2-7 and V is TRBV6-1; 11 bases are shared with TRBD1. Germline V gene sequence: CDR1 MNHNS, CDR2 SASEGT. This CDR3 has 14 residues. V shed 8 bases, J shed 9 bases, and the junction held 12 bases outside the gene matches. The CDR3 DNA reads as TGTGCCAGCGCTAACTGGGACAGGGGGAACGTGCAGTACTTC. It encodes CASANWDRGNVQYF.

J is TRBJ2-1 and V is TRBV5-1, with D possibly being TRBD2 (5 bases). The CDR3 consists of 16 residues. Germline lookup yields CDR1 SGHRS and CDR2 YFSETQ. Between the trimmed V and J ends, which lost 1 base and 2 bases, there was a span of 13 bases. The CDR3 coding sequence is TGCGCCAGCAGCTTGTCGACCGGACTTACCTACAATGAGCAGTTCTTC. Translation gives CASSLSTGLTYNEQFF.

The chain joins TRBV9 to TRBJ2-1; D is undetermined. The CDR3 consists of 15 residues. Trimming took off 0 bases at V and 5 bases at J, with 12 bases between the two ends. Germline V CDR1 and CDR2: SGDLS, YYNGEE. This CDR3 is CASSVAGAPNNEQFF. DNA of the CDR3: TGTGCCAGCAGCGTAGCTGGAGCTCCCAACAATGAGCAGTTCTTC.

CDR3 in amino acids: CASSPDSAGAFF. The CDR3 nucleotides are TGTGCCAGCAGCCCGGACAGCGCGGGAGCTTTCTTT. The rearrangement links TRBV5-4 to TRBJ1-1; TRBD1 is a possible D gene (6 bases). V gave up 4 bases and J gave up 10 bases, with 14 bases separating them. Germline CDR1 is SGHNT and CDR2 is YYREEE (reference sequence). The CDR3 has 12 amino acids.

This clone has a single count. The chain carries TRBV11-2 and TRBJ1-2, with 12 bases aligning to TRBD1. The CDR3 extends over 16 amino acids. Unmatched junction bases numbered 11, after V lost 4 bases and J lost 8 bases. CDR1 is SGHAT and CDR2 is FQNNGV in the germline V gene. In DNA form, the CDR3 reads TGTGCCAGCAGCTCCCTCGGGGGACAGGGGGCAAAAGGCTACACCTTC. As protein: CASSSLGGQGAKGYTF.

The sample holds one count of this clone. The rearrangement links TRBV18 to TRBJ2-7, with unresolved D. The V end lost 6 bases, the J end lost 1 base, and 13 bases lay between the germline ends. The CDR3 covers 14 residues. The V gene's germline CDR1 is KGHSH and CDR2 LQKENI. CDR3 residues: CASSSGAGSYEQYF. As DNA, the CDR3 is TGTGCCAGCTCGTCCGGAGCCGGGTCCTACGAGCAGTACTTC.

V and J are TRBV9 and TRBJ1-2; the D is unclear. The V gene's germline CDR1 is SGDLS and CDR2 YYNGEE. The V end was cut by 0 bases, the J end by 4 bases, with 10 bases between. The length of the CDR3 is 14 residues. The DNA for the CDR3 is TGTGCCAGCAGCGTAGGCACACCCACCTATGGCTACACCTTC. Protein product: CASSVGTPTYGYTF.